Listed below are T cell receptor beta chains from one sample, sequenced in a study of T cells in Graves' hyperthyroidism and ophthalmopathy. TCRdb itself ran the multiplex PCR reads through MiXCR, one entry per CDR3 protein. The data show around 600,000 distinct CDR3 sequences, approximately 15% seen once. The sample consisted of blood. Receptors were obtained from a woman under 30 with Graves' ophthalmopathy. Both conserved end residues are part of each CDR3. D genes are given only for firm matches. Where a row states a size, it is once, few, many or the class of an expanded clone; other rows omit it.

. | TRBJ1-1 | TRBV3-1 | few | TGTGCCAGCAGCCAAGACGAAGCGCCCGCTTTCTTT | CASSQDEAPAFF
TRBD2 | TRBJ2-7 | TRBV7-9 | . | TGTGCCAGCAGCCCCCGGGCTAGCGGGAGTCACGAGCAGTACTTC | CASSPRASGSHEQYF
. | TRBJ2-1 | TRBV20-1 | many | TGCAGTGCTAGGCTAGCGAACTACAATGAGCAGTTCTTC | CSARLANYNEQFF
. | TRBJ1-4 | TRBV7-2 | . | TGTGCCAGCAGCACCGGGTGGGAGGCAGGGGTCGGTGAAAAACTGTTTTTT | CASSTGWEAGVGEKLFF
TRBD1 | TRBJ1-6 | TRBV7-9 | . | TGTGCCAGCAGCTCCGGACAGGCCTTGAGCTCCTATAATTCACCCCTCCACTTT | CASSSGQALSSYNSPLHF
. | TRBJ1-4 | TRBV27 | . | TGTGCCAGCAGTTTATCAGGGGGAAAACTGTTTTTT | CASSLSGGKLFF
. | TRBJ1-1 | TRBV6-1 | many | TGTGCCAGCCATTATGATTGGACGGGGGGCACTGAAGCTTTCTTT | CASHYDWTGGTEAFF
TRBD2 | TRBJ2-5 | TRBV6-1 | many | TGTGCCAGCAGTCGGGGGGTTGGGGAGACCCAGTACTTC | CASSRGVGETQYF
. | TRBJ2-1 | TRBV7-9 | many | TGTGCCAGCAGCTTTCCCACCGGAACCGGGTTCGGGTACAATGAGCAGTTCTTC | CASSFPTGTGFGYNEQFF
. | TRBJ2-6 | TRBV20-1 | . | TGCAGTGCTAGAGATCCCGGGACTTCTGGGGCCAACGTCCTGACTTTC | CSARDPGTSGANVLTF
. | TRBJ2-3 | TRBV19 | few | TGTGCCAGTAGTAGGGGTCTCTTGTGGGGCACAGATACGCAGTATTTT | CASSRGLLWGTDTQYF
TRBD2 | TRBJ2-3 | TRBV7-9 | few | TGTGCCAGCAGCGGACGGACTAGCGGGAAGAGGAGGGGCACAGATACGCAGTATTTT | CASSGRTSGKRRGTDTQYF
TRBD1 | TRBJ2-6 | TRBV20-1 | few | TGCAGTGCTAGGCAGACAGGGGGTAGCTCTGGGGCCAACGTCCTGACTTTC | CSARQTGGSSGANVLTF
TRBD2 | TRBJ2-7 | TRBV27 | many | TGTGCCAGCAGTTTACAAGCGGGATCCTACGAGCAGTACTTC | CASSLQAGSYEQYF
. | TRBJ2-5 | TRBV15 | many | TGTGCCACCAGCAGAGGACGGTTGGGTTGGCCTGAGTTGGGGCAAGAGACCCAGTACTTC | CATSRGRLGWPELGQETQYF
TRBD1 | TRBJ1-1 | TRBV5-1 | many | TGCGCCAGCAGTCAAGACAGGGAGACTGAAGCTTTCTTT | CASSQDRETEAFF
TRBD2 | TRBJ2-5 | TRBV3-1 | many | TGTGCCAGCAGCCAAGGTCTAGCGGGAGTGTCCGGGGAGGAGACCCAGTACTTC | CASSQGLAGVSGEETQYF
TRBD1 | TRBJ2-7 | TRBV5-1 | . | TGCGCCAGCAGCTTGGGAGACAGGGGGGCCGAGCAGTACTTC | CASSLGDRGAEQYF